The rows below give T cell receptor beta chains drawn from one sample of a study of metastatic and nonmetastatic thyroid tumors. TCRdb re-processed the PCR reads through MiXCR. The sample includes about 23,000 clones, about 14% of them seen just once. The sample was tumor tissue. These receptors came from a female donor with papillary thyroid cancer or a benign thyroid nodule (not recorded which). Some clones in this sample may be carry-over from other donors' samples. Both conserved end residues are part of each CDR3. A D gene is named only where the DNA matches it firmly. Clone size appears in some rows only: once, few, many, or a class for an expanded clone.

CDR3 DNA: TGTGCCAGCAGCTTTATCATGGGGGGCCCCCGGGCCAACGTCCTGACTTTC
CDR3 protein: CASSFIMGGPRANVLTF
clone size: NA
J gene: TRBJ2-6
V gene: TRBV7-3
D gene: NA

CDR3 DNA: TGTGCCAGCAGTTACCTCGCGCAAGAGACCCAGTACTTC
CDR3 protein: CASSYLAQETQYF
clone size: many
J gene: TRBJ2-5
V gene: TRBV6-2/TRBV6-3
D gene: NA

CDR3 DNA: TGTGCCAGCAGTGGTCTAGTCTCCTACGAGCAGTACTTC
CDR3 protein: CASSGLVSYEQYF
clone size: many
J gene: TRBJ2-7
V gene: TRBV2
D gene: NA

CDR3 DNA: TGTGCCAGCAGCTTAGGGATAGCCTATGAGCAGTTCTTC
CDR3 protein: CASSLGIAYEQFF
clone size: many
J gene: TRBJ2-1
V gene: TRBV7-3
D gene: NA

CDR3 DNA: TGCGCCAGCAGCCAGAACTTTGGTTCTAGCACATATACACAGTATTTT
CDR3 protein: CASSQNFGSSTYTQYF
clone size: once
J gene: TRBJ2-3
V gene: TRBV4-1
D gene: NA

CDR3 DNA: TGTGCCAGCAGTCCTTCGTGGGGAGTGAACACCGGGGAGCTGTTTTTT
CDR3 protein: CASSPSWGVNTGELFF
clone size: NA
J gene: TRBJ2-2
V gene: TRBV27
D gene: NA

CDR3 DNA: TGTGCCTCCTCCCCTAGTGCTCAAAACACTGAAGCTTTCTTT
CDR3 protein: CASSPSAQNTEAFF
clone size: NA
J gene: TRBJ1-1
V gene: TRBV10-3
D gene: NA

CDR3 DNA: TGCGCCAGCACACAGGGGGCAGGAGGGGAAGAGACCCAGTACTTC
CDR3 protein: CASTQGAGGEETQYF
clone size: many
J gene: TRBJ2-5
V gene: TRBV5-1
D gene: TRBD1

CDR3 DNA: TGTGCCAGCAGTTTCCTCGGGCAGGGGGGTGGCTACACCTTC
CDR3 protein: CASSFLGQGGGYTF
clone size: many
J gene: TRBJ1-2
V gene: TRBV12-3/TRBV12-4
D gene: TRBD1

CDR3 DNA: TGTGCCAGCAGCCCCACGGCCCGCTCTGGGGCCAACGTCCTGACTTTC
CDR3 protein: CASSPTARSGANVLTF
clone size: many
J gene: TRBJ2-6
V gene: TRBV9
D gene: NA

CDR3 DNA: TGTGCCAGCAGTGAAGGACTAGCGGGAGCCTACGAGCAGTACTTC
CDR3 protein: CASSEGLAGAYEQYF
clone size: NA
J gene: TRBJ2-7
V gene: TRBV6-1
D gene: TRBD2

CDR3 DNA: TGTGCCAGTAGTATAGCCGGGACAGCTGGAAACACCATATATTTT
CDR3 protein: CASSIAGTAGNTIYF
clone size: few
J gene: TRBJ1-3
V gene: TRBV19
D gene: TRBD1

CDR3 DNA: TGTGCCAGCAGCGTAGATACCGGGGAGCTGTTTTTT
CDR3 protein: CASSVDTGELFF
clone size: many
J gene: TRBJ2-2
V gene: TRBV9
D gene: NA

CDR3 DNA: TGCGCCAGCAGCGGGGGACAGGGAGGGAACTATGGCTACACCTTC
CDR3 protein: CASSGGQGGNYGYTF
clone size: NA
J gene: TRBJ1-2
V gene: TRBV5-1
D gene: TRBD1

CDR3 DNA: TGTGCCAGCAGTTCCCCTAGCGGGAGCCGGCCCTACGAGCAGTACTTC
CDR3 protein: CASSSPSGSRPYEQYF
clone size: medium-sized
J gene: TRBJ2-7
V gene: TRBV6-1
D gene: TRBD2

CDR3 DNA: TGTGCCAGCGTATTTAGTGCTGAAGCTTTCTTT
CDR3 protein: CASVFSAEAFF
clone size: many
J gene: TRBJ1-1
V gene: TRBV2
D gene: NA